This paragraph covers one TCR beta chain sequence. The length of the CDR3 is 14 residues. V was clipped by 5 bases and J by 4 bases; unmatched bases: 7. The germline CDR1 and CDR2 sequences are MDHEN and SYDVKM. The data were obtained in a study of cytomegalovirus exposure and HLA in healthy donors. Study background: The same platform used for the approximately 670 first-cohort repertoires was also used for the 90 to 150 validation repertoires, as a later analysis reported.

The assay was immunoSEQ multiplex PCR, and TCRdb's table has in-frame clones only and misses some. The sample contains 140,000 or so clones, 91% of which appear only once. The V gene is TRBV28, the J gene TRBJ1-2; 7 nucleotides align to TRBD1. This receptor was obtained from a man in his late teens or twenties in good health and CMV-seronegative. Specimen: PBMCs. The CDR3 reads CASSGDSPFYGYTF. The CDR3 DNA reads as TGTGCCAGCAGTGGGGACAGCCCCTTCTATGGCTACACCTTC.